One sample yielded the 31 T cell receptor beta chains listed below, sequenced in a study of shared clonotypes between healthy human individuals. Sequencing used immunoSEQ multiplex PCR; TCRdb keeps in-frame clones, though not all of them. The table has 2 million to 3 million clones, 80% to 95% seen once. The sample comprised naive CD4+ T cells from PBMCs. This sample's subset: CD45RA+ positively selected. These receptors were taken from a man between 18 and 35 years old in good health. Some clones in this sample may be carry-over from other donors' samples.

CDR3 in amino acids: CASSYLGQGGTGELFF. CDR3 DNA sequence: TGTGCCAGCAGCTACCTGGGACAGGGGGGCACCGGGGAGCTGTTTTTT. The chain recombines TRBV11-2 with TRBJ2-2, with 11 bases matching TRBD1. This CDR3 is 16 amino acids long. The V gene end was trimmed by 4 bases and the J gene end by 4 bases; junction bases not matched to a gene: 5. Germline V gene sequence: CDR1 SGHAT, CDR2 FQNNGV.

The chain recombines TRBV5-1 with TRBJ2-3; D may be TRBD1 (6 bases). The CDR3 totals 14 residues. CDR1 is SGHRS and CDR2 is YFSETQ in the germline V gene. V was shortened by 4 bases and J by 4 bases, with 13 bases between the two germline ends. The chain's CDR3 is CASSAQGGADTQYF. CDR3 coding DNA: TGCGCCAGCAGCGCACAGGGTGGGGCAGATACGCAGTATTTT.

Note on this clone: The sample holds other DNA sequences that translate to the same CDR3. This chain joins TRBV28 and TRBJ1-1; 7 bases are shared with TRBD1. Germline values: CDR1 MDHEN, CDR2 SYDVKM. There are 15 residues in the CDR3. V shed 6 bases and J 0 bases; nucleotides not matched to a gene: 7. The CDR3 region is CASSLGGQVNTEAFF. The CDR3 bases are TGTGCCAGCAGCCTAGGCGGACAGGTGAACACTGAAGCTTTCTTT.

The rearrangement uses TRBV4-1 and TRBJ2-3, with TRBD2 matching 9 bases. Germline V gene lookup returns CDR1 MGHRA and CDR2 YSYEKL. The CDR3 covers 15 residues. V gave up 1 base and J gave up 5 bases; unmatched junction bases: 4. The CDR3 spells CASSQGLADLDTQYF. In nucleotides, the CDR3 is TGCGCCAGCAGCCAAGGACTAGCGGATTTAGATACGCAGTATTTT.

The V gene is TRBV5-6, the J gene TRBJ2-5, with TRBD2 identical over 12 bases. The CDR3 contains 17 residues. CDR1 is SGHDT and CDR2 is YYEEEE in the germline V gene. With 0 bases clipped from V and 2 bases from J, the junction kept 5 bases outside the gene matches. Written as DNA, the CDR3 is TGTGCCAGCAGCTTGGAGGGACTAGCGGGCCCGCAAGAGACCCAGTACTTC. This gives the protein CASSLEGLAGPQETQYF. The full variable domain, completed using reference TRBV5-6 and TRBJ2-5, is DAGVTQSPTHLIKTRGQQVTLRCSPKSGHDTVSWYQQALGQGPQFIFQYYEEEERQRGNFPDRFSGHQFPNYSSELNVNALLLGDSALYLCASSLEGLAGPQETQYFGPGTRLLVL.

In DNA form, the CDR3 reads TGTGCAAGTCGCTTCCAGCGCCCCTACGAGCAGTACTTC. Protein: CASRFQRPYEQYF. The chain employs TRBV12-2 and TRBJ2-7; the D call TRBD2 from the table was never checked on the DNA. TRBV12-2 is marked as a pseudogene. The CDR3 loop spans 13 amino acids.

The chain employs TRBV10-2 and TRBJ2-7; D perhaps matches TRBD1 (5 bases). Per germline, CDR1 WSHSY and CDR2 SAAADI. The CDR3 totals 16 residues. V was pared by 5 bases and J by 0 bases, with 17 bases between. The CDR3 nucleotides are TGCGCCAGCAGTTCGAGGCAGGGCCGACCCTCCTACGAGCAGTACTTC. This encodes CASSSRQGRPSYEQYF.

Here the CDR3 reads CASSLALDRVSPLHF. CDR3 DNA: TGCGCCAGCAGCTTGGCCTTGGACAGGGTTTCTCCCCTCCACTTT. J is TRBJ1-6 and V is TRBV5-1, with TRBD1 matching over 8 bases. CDR3 length equals 15 residues. V gave up 0 bases and J gave up 13 bases; unmatched junction bases: 9. Germline V gene data show CDR1 as SGHRS and CDR2 as YFSETQ.

This chain connects TRBV15 to TRBJ2-5; 7 bases line up with TRBD1. Matching the DNA end better, TRBJ2-7 makes the J call doubtful. The germline gives CDR1 LNHNV, CDR2 YYDKDF (reference sequence). The CDR3 is 13 residues long. CDR3 protein: CATRNRGAYEQYF. The CDR3 DNA is TGTGCCACCAGGAACAGGGGTGCCTACGAGCAGTACTTC.

Written as DNA, the CDR3 is TGTGCCAGCAGTTTCTCGGGACAGGGTAGCAATGAGCAGTTCTTC. It yields the protein CASSFSGQGSNEQFF. V and J are TRBV28 and TRBJ2-1; TRBD1 aligns across 9 bases. The CDR3 length is 15 residues. Germline CDR1 MDHEN, CDR2 SYDVKM. The junction had 6 bases not matched to a gene; V was cut back by 3 bases and J by 6 bases.

The rearrangement joins TRBV25-1 to TRBJ1-1; 9 bases fit TRBD1. Unmatched junction bases numbered 7, after V lost 4 bases and J lost 4 bases. The CDR3 extends over 15 amino acids. Germline values: CDR1 MGHDK, CDR2 SYGVNS. The CDR3 DNA reads as TGTGCCAGCAGTGCACCTGGGACAGGGTCCACTGAAGCTTTCTTT. This sequence encodes CASSAPGTGSTEAFF.

V and J are TRBV5-5 and TRBJ1-2; 9 bases match TRBD1. Germline assignment: CDR1 SGHKS and CDR2 YYEKEE (reference sequence). The CDR3 runs to 13 residues. Unmatched junction bases numbered 2, after V lost 1 base and J lost 7 bases. CDR3 protein: CASSLLGQGGYTF. The DNA for the CDR3 is TGTGCCAGCAGCTTGCTGGGACAGGGTGGCTACACCTTC.

The rearrangement links TRBV10-3 to TRBJ2-7; D is possibly TRBD1 (5 bases). V lost 0 bases, J lost 2 bases, and 8 bases lay in between. CDR3 length: 14 amino acids. Germline loops: CDR1 ENHRY, CDR2 SYGVKD. DNA of the CDR3: TGTGCCATCAGTGAGTCCTACAGGACCTACGAGCAGTACTTC. Protein sequence: CAISESYRTYEQYF.

V gene TRBV20-1 combines with J gene TRBJ1-4; D unclear. CDR3 size: 11 residues. Trimming removed 5 bases at V and 8 bases at J, with 9 bases between. CDR1 DFQATT and CDR2 SNEGSKA come from the germline V gene (reference sequence). The chain's CDR3 is CSAPTVEKLFF. The CDR3 DNA is TGCAGTGCTCCAACAGTGGAAAAACTGTTTTTT.

This clone was observed a single time. Mismatch with germline at one junction end may stem from a read error. This chain uses TRBV28 with TRBJ1-6; 7 bases line up with TRBD1. The CDR3 sequence is 15 residues long. Germline CDR1 is MDHEN and CDR2 is SYDVKM. CDR3 sequence: CASSLSGQKIHLSGF. The CDR3 DNA sequence: TGTGCCAGCAGTTTATCGGGACAGAAAATTCACTTGAGTGGCTTT. The variable domain in full, completed from reference TRBV28 and TRBJ1-6, reads DVKVTQSSRYLVKRTGEKVFLECVQDMDHENMFWYRQDPGLGLRLIYFSYDVKMKEKGDIPEGYSVSREKKERFSLILESASTNQTSMYLCASSLSGQKIHLSGFGNGTRLTVT.

The rearrangement uses TRBV4-1 and TRBJ2-2, with D unclear. Germline V lookup: CDR1 MGHRA, CDR2 YSYEKL. Trimming left V 4 bases short and J 5 bases short, with 17 bases between. This CDR3 is built from 16 residues. In DNA form, the CDR3 reads TGCGCCAGCAGCCCTCCTCTATGGCTGGAAACCGGGGAGCTGTTTTTT. Translation gives CASSPPLWLETGELFF.

The chain links TRBV19 to TRBJ2-1; 10 bases fit TRBD2. Germline CDR1 is LNHDA and CDR2 is SQIVND (reference sequence). Losses at the gene ends were 4 bases for V and 0 bases for J; bases not matched to a gene: 12. The CDR3 has 19 amino acids. This CDR3 reads CASSTEASGSADSYNEQFF. Here the CDR3 DNA reads TGTGCCAGTAGTACCGAGGCTAGCGGGAGCGCCGACTCCTACAATGAGCAGTTCTTC.

V is TRBV6-5 and J is TRBJ2-3, with TRBD1 as a possible D gene (5 bases). V dropped 6 bases and J dropped 2 bases, with 9 bases sitting between them. The CDR3 contains 13 residues. In germline, CDR1 is MNHEY, CDR2 SVGAGI. The DNA of the CDR3 is TGTGCCAGCAGGACGGACACCACAGATACGCAGTATTTT. Amino acids: CASRTDTTDTQYF.

V gene TRBV30 combines with J gene TRBJ2-7, with D tentatively TRBD1 or TRBD2 (5 bases each). The germline V and J ends were trimmed by 8 bases and 2 bases, with 13 bases remaining between them. The germline CDR1 and CDR2 sequences are GTSNPN and SVGIG (reference sequence). The CDR3 has 12 residues. The CDR3: CAGRGSAYEQYF. The CDR3 nucleotides are TGTGCCGGCCGGGGCTCGGCCTACGAGCAGTACTTC.

J is TRBJ2-1 and V is TRBV5-1; 10 bases are shared with TRBD1. CDR1 is SGHRS, CDR2 YFSETQ, per germline. This CDR3 comprises 16 residues. V shed 2 bases, J shed 4 bases, and the junction held 6 bases outside the gene matches. This CDR3 is CASSFLGTGAYNEQFF. Written as DNA, the CDR3 is TGCGCCAGCAGCTTTTTGGGGACAGGGGCGTACAATGAGCAGTTCTTC.

This chain connects TRBV28 to TRBJ2-7, with 7 bases fitting TRBD2. The CDR3 has 13 amino acids. Unmatched junction bases numbered 7, after V lost 5 bases and J lost 6 bases. Per the germline V gene, CDR1 is MDHEN and CDR2 is SYDVKM. For the CDR3, the DNA is TGTGCCAGCAGTGGGGAGGGTGGACCCGAGCAGTACTTC. Translating gives CASSGEGGPEQYF.

The rearrangement joins TRBV6-1 to TRBJ2-3; the D is unclear. The CDR3 covers 15 residues. Germline CDR1 and CDR2: MNHNS and SASEGT. V was shortened by 2 bases and J by 1 base, with 10 bases between the two germline ends. The CDR3 loop reads CASSELNLRTDTQYF. CDR3 bases: TGTGCCAGCAGTGAACTGAACTTGCGCACAGATACGCAGTATTTT.

This clone was counted a few times. The V call is TRBV19, the J call TRBJ1-1; D is unresolved. Germline CDR1 LNHDA, CDR2 SQIVND (reference sequence). Trimming stripped 9 bases from V and 4 bases from J, with 15 bases between. This CDR3 comprises 13 residues. The CDR3 loop reads CASNPRRSTEAFF. Written as DNA, the CDR3 is TGTGCCAGCAACCCCAGGAGGAGCACTGAAGCTTTCTTT.

The rearrangement links TRBV25-1 to TRBJ2-5; the D gene could be TRBD1 or TRBD2 (7 bases each). This CDR3 has 15 residues. From germline, CDR1 is MGHDK and CDR2 SYGVNS. V lost 8 bases and J lost 0, with 16 bases in between. The CDR3 DNA reads as TGTGCCAGCTCTGGGGGGGGACAGTACCAAGAGACCCAGTACTTC. Encoded protein: CASSGGGQYQETQYF.

J is TRBJ1-2 and V is TRBV27, with D possibly being TRBD1 (6 bases). The germline CDR1 and CDR2 sequences are MNHEY and SMNVEV (reference sequence). This CDR3 is built from 15 residues. With 6 bases removed from V and 7 bases from J, the gap between germline ends came to 21 bases. The CDR3 DNA reads as TGTGCCAGCAGCCCGGAAACAGGGCTCGTGCGTGGCTACACCTTC. Encoded protein: CASSPETGLVRGYTF.

The V gene is TRBV30, the J gene TRBJ2-3, with 8 positions matching TRBD1. CDR1 is GTSNPN and CDR2 is SVGIG in the germline V gene (reference sequence). The V segment lost 7 bases and the J segment 1 base; nucleotides outside the gene matches: 4. CDR3 length: 13 amino acids. Written as DNA, the CDR3 is TGTGCCTCCCCGGGACAGGGCACAGATACGCAGTATTTT. As protein: CASPGQGTDTQYF.

The chain uses TRBV6-1 and TRBJ1-2; D may be TRBD1 (5 bases). Germline CDR1 is MNHNS and CDR2 is SASEGT. V was trimmed by 5 bases and J by 2 bases, leaving 9 bases between them. The CDR3 contains 13 residues. The CDR3 nucleotides read TGTGCCAGCAGTCCGACAGTAAACTATGGCTACACCTTC. It is translated as CASSPTVNYGYTF.

The chain is built from TRBV6-6 and TRBJ1-2, with unresolved D. Trimming removed 4 bases from V and 6 bases from J, with 15 bases in between. Germline CDR1 MNHNY, CDR2 SVGAGI (reference sequence). The CDR3 extends over 14 amino acids. The DNA for the CDR3 is TGTGCCAGCAGTTTCGACACGAGCGGGAATGGCTACACCTTC. This encodes CASSFDTSGNGYTF.

This sequence joins TRBV9 and TRBJ1-3; 9 nucleotides align to TRBD1. Trimming at V came to 2 bases and at J to 4 bases, leaving 13 bases not matched to a gene. Germline CDR1 SGDLS, CDR2 YYNGEE. This CDR3 comprises 18 residues. Here the CDR3 reads CASSVPGQGLVSGNTIYF. For the CDR3, the DNA is TGTGCCAGCAGCGTCCCGGGACAGGGCCTGGTATCGGGAAACACCATATATTTT.

The chain uses TRBV28 and TRBJ1-5, with D tentatively TRBD1 (6 bases). Deletions cut 5 bases from V and 3 bases from J, with 11 bases between. Per germline, CDR1 MDHEN and CDR2 SYDVKM. The CDR3 totals 14 residues. In nucleotides, the CDR3 is TGTGCCAGCAGTCCCGACAGGAACAATCAGCCCCAGCATTTT. Translated: CASSPDRNNQPQHF.

This rearrangement joins TRBV19 to TRBJ1-2, with D maybe TRBD1 (5 bases). CDR3 length: 13 amino acids. Germline V gene sequence: CDR1 LNHDA, CDR2 SQIVND (reference sequence). Trimming shortened V by 6 bases and J by 0 bases, and 8 bases separated the two germline ends. The CDR3, as DNA: TGTGCCAGTAGGACAGCTACTAACTATGGCTACACCTTC. Residues: CASRTATNYGYTF.